This TCR beta chain stems from a study of molecular identifiers for immune sequencing clone quantification. General study findings and limits: Highly expanded clone sizes could be underestimated by identical TCR molecules that share a barcode.

This CDR3 contains 12 residues. With 5 bases removed from V and 3 bases from J, the gap between germline ends came to 11 bases. The germline V gene encodes CDR1 GTSNPN and CDR2 SVGIG (reference sequence). Naive CD8 T cells were FACS-sorted by CD8+CD4-CCR7+CD45RA+ markers. Generation of bulk TCR libraries relied on previously described methods and listed TCR primers. TCRdb re-called the PCR reads through MiXCR, storing one row per CDR3 protein. In the table there are under 600,000 distinct CDR3 sequences, 20% to 25% of which are singletons. This clonotype was counted between two and nine times. Antigen specificity is unknown.

The sequenced material came from naive CD8+ T cells from blood, with Jurkat cell RNA spiked in. Sample subset: FACS-sorted CD8+CD4-CCR7+CD45RA+ naive T cells. The chain combines TRBV30 with TRBJ2-7; the D is unclear. The source is a human donor in good health. Some libraries in this study had Jurkat cell RNA spiked in. The CDR3 protein is CAWESVNYEQYF. In DNA, the CDR3 is TGTGCCTGGGAGTCAGTGAACTACGAGCAGTACTTC.